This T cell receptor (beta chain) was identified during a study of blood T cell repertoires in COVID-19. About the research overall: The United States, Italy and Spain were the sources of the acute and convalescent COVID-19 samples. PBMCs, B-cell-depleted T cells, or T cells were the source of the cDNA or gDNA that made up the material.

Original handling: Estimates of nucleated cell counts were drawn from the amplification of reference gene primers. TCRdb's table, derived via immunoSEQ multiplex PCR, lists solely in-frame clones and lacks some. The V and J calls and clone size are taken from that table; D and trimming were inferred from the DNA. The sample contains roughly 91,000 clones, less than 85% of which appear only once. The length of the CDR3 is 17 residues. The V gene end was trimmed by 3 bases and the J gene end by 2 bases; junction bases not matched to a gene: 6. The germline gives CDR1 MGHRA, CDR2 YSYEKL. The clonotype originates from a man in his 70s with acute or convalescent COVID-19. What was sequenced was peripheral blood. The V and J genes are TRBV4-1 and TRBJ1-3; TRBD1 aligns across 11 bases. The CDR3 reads CASSHPGQGGTGNTIYF. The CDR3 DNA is TGCGCCAGCAGCCATCCGGGACAGGGGGGCACTGGAAACACCATATATTTT.